The 30 T cell receptor beta chains presented below share a single source sample, sequenced in a study of T cell changes during pregnancy in multiple sclerosis. The assay was immunoSEQ multiplex PCR, and TCRdb's table has in-frame clones only and misses some. The data hold under 95,000 clones, with roughly 95% observed a single time. The starting material was peripheral blood, obtained in the second trimester of pregnancy. The receptors were gathered from a female donor in good health, enrolled as a control in a pregnancy study.

V and J are TRBV6-1 and TRBJ2-7; 8 bases agree with TRBD1. Germline assignment: CDR1 MNHNS and CDR2 SASEGT. The CDR3 is made up of 13 amino acids. V lost 7 bases, J lost 3 bases, and 5 bases stayed unmatched. For the CDR3, the DNA is TGTGCCAGCACCGACAGGGGCCGCTACGAGCAGTACTTC. This codes for CASTDRGRYEQYF.

The J gene is TRBJ2-5, the V gene TRBV18, with 12 bases aligning to TRBD2. In germline, CDR1 is KGHSH, CDR2 LQKENI. The CDR3 has 18 residues. V gave up 2 bases and J gave up 5 bases; unmatched junction bases: 12. The CDR3 is CASSPALAGGPVDETQYF. CDR3 nucleotides: TGTGCCAGCTCACCAGCTCTAGCGGGGGGGCCGGTTGATGAGACCCAGTACTTC.

The chain couples TRBV30 to TRBJ1-4; D possibly corresponds to TRBD1 (6 bases). The germline CDR1 and CDR2 sequences are GTSNPN and SVGIG (reference sequence). Trimming removed 1 base from V and 7 bases from J, with 19 bases in between. The CDR3 runs to 16 residues. CDR3 sequence: CAWSATRGGQAEKLFF. The CDR3 DNA is TGTGCCTGGAGTGCGACTCGGGGGGGCCAAGCTGAAAAACTGTTTTTT.

The chain couples TRBV11-2 to TRBJ2-2; 8 bases align to TRBD1. Germline-derived CDR1 and CDR2 are SGHAT and FQNNGV. CDR3 length: 17 residues. V shed 1 base, J shed 3 bases, and the junction held 7 bases outside the gene matches. CDR3 coding DNA: TGTGCCAGCAGCTTAGTTTCAGGGACAGGCCACACCGGGGAGCTGTTTTTT. This codes for CASSLVSGTGHTGELFF.

CDR3 coding DNA: TGTGCCAGCAGCAAGCGGGAGAACACTGAAGCTTTCTTT. Encoded protein: CASSKRENTEAFF. The chain combines TRBV11-2 with TRBJ1-1; D gene uncertain. The V end lost 5 bases, the J end lost 1 base, and 8 bases lay between the germline ends. This CDR3 comprises 13 residues. Germline loops: CDR1 SGHAT, CDR2 FQNNGV.

The chain is built from TRBV7-9 and TRBJ1-1; 11 bases line up with TRBD1. CDR1 is SEHNR and CDR2 is FQNEAQ in the germline V gene (reference sequence). The V gene end was trimmed by 3 bases and the J gene end by 4 bases; junction bases not matched to a gene: 4. The CDR3 is made up of 15 amino acids. The CDR3 region is CASSFGQGAFTEAFF. The DNA of the CDR3 is TGTGCCAGCAGCTTTGGACAGGGGGCGTTCACTGAAGCTTTCTTT.

V is TRBV7-3 and J is TRBJ1-2; 11 bases are shared with TRBD1. This CDR3 has 15 residues. V dropped 5 bases and J dropped 4; count of bases not matched to a gene: 6. Germline CDR1 SGHTA, CDR2 FQGTGA. The CDR3 DNA sequence: TGTGCCAGCAGCCCCGGGACAGGGGGGGCCTATGGCTACACCTTC. Protein product: CASSPGTGGAYGYTF.

The V call is TRBV5-5, the J call TRBJ2-1, with D possibly TRBD2 on 6 matching bases. Germline-derived CDR1 and CDR2 are SGHKS and YYEKEE (reference sequence). The CDR3 contains 14 residues. V lost 6 bases to trimming and J lost 3 bases, with 13 bases between them. For the CDR3, the DNA is TGTGCCAGCAACCCCCGGGGACTCTACAATGAGCAGTTCTTC. The encoded protein is CASNPRGLYNEQFF. Looking up the rest from reference TRBV5-5 and TRBJ2-1 gives the full variable domain: DAGVTQSPTHLIKTRGQQVTLRCSPISGHKSVSWYQQVLGQGPQFIFQYYEKEERGRGNFPDRFSARQFPNYSSELNVNALLLGDSALYLCASNPRGLYNEQFFGPGTRLTVL.

This chain connects TRBV21-1 to TRBJ1-4; no DNA check was done on the table's D call, TRBD1. TRBV21-1 is deemed a pseudogene. CDR3 length: 15 residues. The CDR3 loop is CASSPGDGCNEKLFF. CDR3 bases: TGTGCCAGCAGCCCAGGGGACGGCTGCAATGAAAAACTGTTTTTT.

The chain employs TRBV12-5 and TRBJ1-1; TRBD1 matches 10 bases. Germline lookup yields CDR1 LGHNT and CDR2 FRNRAP. The CDR3 loop spans 18 amino acids. The trim removed 0 bases at V and 0 bases at J, leaving 7 bases unmatched. Written as DNA, the CDR3 is TGTGCTAGTGGTTTGGTACTAGGACAGGGGGTCATGAACACTGAAGCTTTCTTT. It yields the protein CASGLVLGQGVMNTEAFF.

The V call is TRBV18, the J call TRBJ1-1, with D possibly matching TRBD1 (6 bases). Germline CDR1 and CDR2: KGHSH and LQKENI. This CDR3 spans 13 amino acids. V lost 3 bases and J 6 bases, leaving 11 bases between the germline ends. The CDR3 nucleotides are TGTGCCAGCTCACCCCGGGACAACGCTGAAGCTTTCTTT. Its translation: CASSPRDNAEAFF.

This sequence joins TRBV7-8 and TRBJ2-1, with D possibly TRBD2 on 6 matching bases. The CDR3 length is 16 residues. CDR1 is SGHVS, CDR2 FQNEAQ, per germline. V was cut by 6 bases and J by 4 bases, with 19 bases left in between. The CDR3 protein is CASRLGGTGQYNEQFF. The CDR3 nucleotides read TGTGCCAGCAGGCTTGGGGGGACCGGCCAGTACAATGAGCAGTTCTTC. The entire variable domain, with the rest obtained from reference TRBV7-8 and TRBJ2-1, is as follows: GAGVSQSPRYKVAKRGQDVALRCDPISGHVSLFWYQQALGQGPEFLTYFQNEAQLDKSGLPSDRFFAERPEGSVSTLKIQRTQQEDSAVYLCASRLGGTGQYNEQFFGPGTRLTVL.

The V and J genes are TRBV7-2 and TRBJ2-7; 8 nucleotides match TRBD1. V was clipped by 3 bases and J by 6 bases; unmatched bases: 13. From germline, CDR1 is SGHTA and CDR2 FQGNSA. CDR3 length: 16 amino acids. CDR3 sequence reads: CASSFQTGATSFEQYF. Here the CDR3 DNA reads TGTGCCAGCAGCTTCCAGACAGGGGCCACGAGTTTCGAGCAGTACTTC.

The V gene is TRBV5-1, the J gene TRBJ2-7; 10 bases match TRBD2. This CDR3 has 14 amino acids. V dropped 5 bases and J dropped 5; count of bases not matched to a gene: 7. CDR1 is SGHRS and CDR2 is YFSETQ in the germline V gene. The chain's CDR3 is CASSAPGLANEQYF. The CDR3 DNA is TGCGCCAGCAGTGCCCCGGGACTAGCGAACGAGCAGTACTTC.

The CDR3 DNA is TGTGCCAGCAGCCGAAAAATGGGGGGGGACAGGTTTAATGAAAAACTGTTTTTT. It codes for CASSRKMGGDRFNEKLFF. The chain combines TRBV11-2 with TRBJ1-4, with TRBD1 matching over 8 bases. CDR1 is SGHAT, CDR2 FQNNGV, per germline. V shed 5 bases, J shed 4 bases, and the junction held 15 bases outside the gene matches. The CDR3 totals 18 residues.

This clone was observed a handful of times. The same CDR3 can be traced to other DNA sequences in this sample. V usage is TRBV7-2 and J usage is TRBJ1-1; D might be TRBD1 (6 bases). V was cut by 1 base and J by 0 bases, with 6 bases left in between. This CDR3 is 14 amino acids long. Germline V gene sequence: CDR1 SGHTA, CDR2 FQGNSA. In DNA form, the CDR3 reads TGTGCCAGCAGCTTAGACAGGGTGAACACTGAAGCTTTCTTT. This gives the protein CASSLDRVNTEAFF.

The gene calls are TRBV30 and TRBJ2-7; 9 bases agree with TRBD2. CDR3 length: 13 amino acids. V was pared by 1 base and J by 6 bases, with 4 bases of the junction left unmatched. The germline V gene encodes CDR1 GTSNPN and CDR2 SVGIG (reference sequence). The CDR3 region has the DNA TGTGCCTGGAGTGGGCTAGCGGGGACCGAGCAGTACTTC. Its protein is CAWSGLAGTEQYF.

The chain combines TRBV29-1 with TRBJ1-2, with D unresolved. There are 13 residues in the CDR3. Deletions cut 3 bases from V and 2 bases from J, with 10 bases between. The germline gives CDR1 SQVTM, CDR2 ANQGSEA. The CDR3 coding sequence is TGCAGCGTTGAGGCTACAGCAAACTATGGCTACACCTTC. Amino acids: CSVEATANYGYTF.

The J gene is TRBJ1-2, the V gene TRBV5-4; 7 bases agree with TRBD1. The V segment lost 2 bases and the J segment 0 bases; nucleotides outside the gene matches: 4. The length of the CDR3 is 15 residues. Per germline, CDR1 SGHNT and CDR2 YYREEE (reference sequence). The CDR3 region has the DNA TGTGCCAGCAGCTTAGGAGACAGGGCTAACTATGGCTACACCTTC. It yields the protein CASSLGDRANYGYTF.

With regard to this clone: Germline is not matched at one junction end, which may reflect a read error. This chain connects TRBV5-1 to TRBJ2-1, with 11 bases lining up with TRBD2. CDR1 is SGHRS and CDR2 is YFSETQ in the germline V gene. There are 13 residues in the CDR3. The CDR3 here is CASSRGSGGAELF. Here the CDR3 DNA reads TGCGCCAGCAGCCGGGGTAGCGGGGGGGCCGAGCTCTTC. Full variable domain (remainder filled in from reference TRBV5-1 and TRBJ2-1): KAGVTQTPRYLIKTRGQQVTLSCSPISGHRSVSWYQQTPGQGLQFLFEYFSETQRNKGNFPGRFSGRQFSNSRSEMNVSTLELGDSALYLCASSRGSGGAELFGPGTRLTVL.

At least ten counts were recorded for this clone. This sample also contains other DNA sequences that code for the same CDR3. V and J are TRBV7-2 and TRBJ1-2; 7 nucleotides agree with TRBD1. Germline loops: CDR1 SGHTA, CDR2 FQGNSA. The V and J ends lost 4 bases and 5 bases, in that order; junction bases with no gene match: 10. The CDR3 is 15 residues long. CDR3 DNA sequence: TGTGCCAGCAGCTCTAGTGACAGGGAGCGTTATGGCTACACCTTC. This codes for CASSSSDRERYGYTF.

V usage is TRBV2 and J usage is TRBJ1-1; D possibly corresponds to TRBD1 (6 bases). V was trimmed by 4 bases and J by 0 bases, leaving 12 bases between them. This CDR3 region has 15 residues. CDR1 and CDR2 (germline): SNHLY, FYNNEI. The CDR3 loop is CASSGGPAVNTEAFF. The CDR3 bases are TGTGCCAGCAGTGGGGGGCCGGCAGTGAACACTGAAGCTTTCTTT.

This clone was seen just once. V is TRBV9 and J is TRBJ2-5; 12 bases align to TRBD2. This CDR3 has 17 residues. V lost 6 bases to trimming and J lost 5 bases; unmatched junction nucleotides: 14. Looked up from germline, CDR1 is SGDLS and CDR2 is YYNGEE. CDR3 sequence reads: CASTRGASGGAGETQYF. CDR3 sequence (DNA): TGTGCCAGCACCAGGGGGGCTAGCGGGGGGGCGGGGGAGACCCAGTACTTC.

The gene calls are TRBV4-3 and TRBJ2-3, with 11 bases that match TRBD2. From germline, CDR1 is LGHNA and CDR2 YSLEER. CDR3 length equals 17 residues. V was clipped by 3 bases and J by 2 bases; unmatched bases: 7. CDR3 sequence (DNA): TGCGCCAGCAGCCATGCTCTAGCGGGGGGACACACAGATACGCAGTATTTT. Its protein product is CASSHALAGGHTDTQYF.

The genes are TRBV5-1 and TRBJ2-5, with 11 positions matching TRBD2. V dropped 1 base and J dropped 4; count of bases not matched to a gene: 12. CDR3 length: 18 amino acids. CDR1 and CDR2 from the germline V gene are SGHRS and YFSETQ. The DNA for the CDR3 is TGCGCCAGCAGCTTGTTGACCCTCCTAGCGGGGGGAGCAGAGACCCAGTACTTC. Protein sequence: CASSLLTLLAGGAETQYF.

The chain has TRBV13 and TRBJ2-3, with D uncertain. The ends were cut back, 5 bases at V and 2 bases at J, with 5 bases in the middle. CDR1 is PRHDT and CDR2 is FYEKMQ in the germline V gene (reference sequence). The CDR3 runs 12 residues. The CDR3 protein is CASSHITDTQYF. As DNA, the CDR3 is TGTGCCAGCAGCCACATCACAGATACGCAGTATTTT.

This chain connects TRBV5-4 to TRBJ2-3, with 8 nucleotides matching TRBD2. This CDR3 is 17 amino acids long. V lost 0 bases to trimming and J lost 5 bases; unmatched junction nucleotides: 11. Germline V gives CDR1 SGHNT, CDR2 YYREEE (reference sequence). The chain's CDR3 is CASSLDTSVSGGDTQYF. CDR3 DNA sequence: TGTGCCAGCAGCTTGGATACTAGCGTAAGCGGGGGAGATACGCAGTATTTT.

J is TRBJ1-1 and V is TRBV19, with a possible D match to TRBD1 (5 bases). Germline-derived CDR1 and CDR2 are LNHDA and SQIVND (reference sequence). This CDR3 spans 17 amino acids. Trimming stripped 3 bases from V and 10 bases from J, with 27 bases between. In DNA form, the CDR3 reads TGTGCCAGTAGTATCAGATCTAAAGGGGCGGAGCTCGTGAGAGCTTTCTTT. Its protein product is CASSIRSKGAELVRAFF.

This chain joins TRBV4-2 and TRBJ1-2; no clear D. Deletions cut 1 base from V and 0 bases from J, with 12 bases between. CDR3 length: 16 residues. Germline V gene sequence: CDR1 LGHNA, CDR2 YNFKEQ. CDR3 bases: TGTGCCAGCAGCCAAGGGTCGGCAGGTACTAACTATGGCTACACCTTC. Its translation: CASSQGSAGTNYGYTF.

The chain has TRBV5-1 and TRBJ1-2; D not certain. Germline-derived CDR1 and CDR2 are SGHRS and YFSETQ. This CDR3 comprises 14 residues. V was shortened by 7 bases and J by 3 bases, with 16 bases between the two germline ends. This CDR3 reads CASRLAGRDYGYTF. CDR3 nucleotide sequence: TGCGCCAGCCGATTAGCCGGGAGAGACTATGGCTACACCTTC.